Listed here are 24 T cell receptor beta chains from one sample, sequenced in a study of T cells in Graves' hyperthyroidism and ophthalmopathy. There were TCR beta CDR3 regions amplified from RNA transcripts. HTBI primers were used for first-round RT-PCR of the TCR CDR3. TCRdb independently ran MiXCR on the multiplex PCR reads; one entry per CDR3 protein. The sample carries a few hundred thousand distinct CDR3 sequences, 15% to 19% recorded once. The sample consisted of blood. These receptors came from a young woman with Graves' hyperthyroidism.

This clonotype was picked up many times. The chain has TRBV3-1 and TRBJ1-2, with D possibly matching TRBD1 (6 bases). V was cut by 2 bases and J by 2 bases, with 12 bases left in between. Germline V lookup: CDR1 LGHDT, CDR2 YNNKEL (reference sequence). The CDR3 length is 15 residues. Written as DNA, the CDR3 is TGTGCCAGCAGCCAAAGACAGGACATCAACTATGGCTACACCTTC. Amino acids: CASSQRQDINYGYTF. The full variable domain, rest sourced from reference TRBV3-1 and TRBJ1-2, is DTAVSQTPKYLVTQMGNDKSIKCEQNLGHDTMYWYKQDSKKFLKIMFSYNNKELIINETVPNRFSPKSPDKAHLNLHINSLELGDSAVYFCASSQRQDINYGYTFGSGTRLTVV.

This clonotype was observed many times. The chain recombines TRBV6-2 or TRBV6-3 with TRBJ2-7, with 12 bases that match TRBD1. The CDR3 consists of 16 residues. Trimming cost V 2 bases and J 6 bases; bases outside gene matches: 8. Germline V gene data show CDR1 as MNHEY and CDR2 as SVGEGT. This CDR3 is CASSYQPGQGAFEQYF. In DNA, the CDR3 is TGTGCCAGCAGTTACCAACCGGGACAGGGGGCTTTCGAGCAGTACTTC.

This clonotype has more than one count but fewer than ten. This sequence joins TRBV25-1 and TRBJ2-7, with D unresolved. Trimming took off 4 bases at V and 2 bases at J, with 9 bases between the two ends. The CDR3 sequence is 13 residues long. Germline assignment: CDR1 MGHDK and CDR2 SYGVNS. CDR3 protein: CASSVSGTYEQYF. CDR3 DNA: TGTGCCAGCAGTGTTTCAGGCACCTACGAGCAGTACTTC.

This clonotype has only a few counts. The V gene is TRBV10-3, the J gene TRBJ1-2; the match to TRBD1 covers 7 bases. The CDR3 spans 15 residues. Losses at the gene ends were 5 bases for V and 4 bases for J; bases not matched to a gene: 10. Per the germline V gene, CDR1 is ENHRY and CDR2 is SYGVKD. The CDR3 region has the DNA TGTGCCATCAGTTCGGAAAGGACAGGCCTCTATGGCTACACCTTC. Protein: CAISSERTGLYGYTF.

This clonotype came up many times. CDR3: CASSFAAGDKPQHF. In nucleotides, the CDR3 is TGTGCCAGCAGTTTCGCGGCAGGGGACAAGCCCCAGCATTTT. The chain is built from TRBV27 and TRBJ1-5, with a weak D call TRBD1 (6 bases). The V end was cut by 3 bases, the J end by 8 bases, with 14 bases between. Germline V gene sequence: CDR1 MNHEY, CDR2 SMNVEV (reference sequence). The CDR3 sequence is 14 residues long.

This clonotype was found many times. This CDR3 is CASSLVPGALLGYGYTF. DNA of the CDR3: TGTGCCAGCAGCTTAGTCCCGGGGGCCCTCCTAGGCTATGGCTACACCTTC. The rearrangement uses TRBV11-2 and TRBJ1-2; perhaps TRBD1 as D (6 bases). This CDR3 is 17 amino acids long. The germline V gene encodes CDR1 SGHAT and CDR2 FQNNGV. V lost 1 base, J lost 4 bases, and 19 bases lay in between. The variable domain in full, completed from reference TRBV11-2 and TRBJ1-2, reads EAGVAQSPRYKIIEKRQSVAFWCNPISGHATLYWYQQILGQGPKLLIQFQNNGVVDDSQLPKDRFSAERLKGVDSTLKIQPAKLEDSAVYLCASSLVPGALLGYGYTFGSGTRLTVV.

This clonotype was detected only a few times. This chain joins TRBV9 and TRBJ2-7, with 10 bases matching TRBD1. CDR3 length: 15 residues. Germline V CDR1 and CDR2: SGDLS, YYNGEE. The junction had 3 bases not matched to a gene; V was cut back by 3 bases and J by 0 bases. CDR3 residues: CASSAGQGVSYEQYF. The DNA of the CDR3 is TGTGCCAGCAGCGCTGGACAGGGGGTCTCCTACGAGCAGTACTTC. The whole variable domain, filled in from reference TRBV9 and TRBJ2-7, reads DSGVTQTPKHLITATGQRVTLRCSPRSGDLSVYWYQQSLDQGLQFLIQYYNGEERAKGNILERFSAQQFPDLHSELNLSSLELGDSALYFCASSAGQGVSYEQYFGPGTRLTVT.

This clonotype has only a few counts. This chain links TRBV30 with TRBJ2-7; 11 bases align to TRBD2. Germline loops: CDR1 GTSNPN, CDR2 SVGIG (reference sequence). The junction had 4 bases not matched to a gene; V was cut back by 3 bases and J by 3 bases. This CDR3 spans 14 amino acids. CDR3 DNA sequence: TGTGCCTGGAGCCAACTAGCGGGAGTCTACGAGCAGTACTTC. Translation: CAWSQLAGVYEQYF.

Many counts were recorded for this clonotype. The V gene is TRBV28, the J gene TRBJ2-1; 11 positions agree with TRBD2. The CDR3 sequence is 18 residues long. With V trimmed by 2 bases and J by 7 bases, 13 bases remained unmatched. Per germline, CDR1 MDHEN and CDR2 SYDVKM. The CDR3: CASSLLLATSGRGNEQFF. CDR3 DNA: TGTGCCAGCAGTTTACTCCTCGCTACTAGCGGGAGAGGAAATGAGCAGTTCTTC.

This clonotype was found many times. The V gene is TRBV19, the J gene TRBJ2-7, with D uncertain. The CDR3 loop spans 11 amino acids. CDR1 and CDR2 from the germline V gene are LNHDA and SQIVND (reference sequence). Trimming took off 4 bases at V and 6 bases at J, with 7 bases between the two ends. The chain's CDR3 is CASSRGSEQYF. CDR3 sequence (DNA): TGTGCCAGTAGTAGGGGAAGCGAGCAGTACTTC.

The sample holds many counts of this clonotype. The V gene is TRBV5-1, the J gene TRBJ1-1, with D possibly TRBD1 on 6 matching bases. The CDR3 contains 14 residues. The V gene lost 2 bases and the J gene lost 6 bases, with 14 bases spanning the gap. The V gene's germline CDR1 is SGHRS and CDR2 YFSETQ. CDR3 sequence reads: CASSFLGRGPEAFF. In DNA form, the CDR3 reads TGCGCCAGCAGCTTCCTCGGACGGGGGCCTGAAGCTTTCTTT. The full variable domain, rest sourced from reference TRBV5-1 and TRBJ1-1, is KAGVTQTPRYLIKTRGQQVTLSCSPISGHRSVSWYQQTPGQGLQFLFEYFSETQRNKGNFPGRFSGRQFSNSRSEMNVSTLELGDSALYLCASSFLGRGPEAFFGQGTRLTVV.

This clonotype appeared many times. The chain joins TRBV14 to TRBJ2-3, with D possibly being TRBD2 (6 bases). V lost 1 base, J lost 7 bases, and 18 bases lay in between. The germline V gene has CDR1 SGHDN and CDR2 FVKESK. The CDR3 is 16 residues long. Written as DNA, the CDR3 is TGTGCCAGCAGCCAAGTTACCGGGACTCATATCAATACGCAGTATTTT. Translation gives CASSQVTGTHINTQYF.

This chain connects TRBV20-1 to TRBJ2-2; 9 bases agree with TRBD1. V lost 4 bases, J lost 6 bases, and 3 bases stayed unmatched. This CDR3 spans 13 amino acids. Per germline, CDR1 DFQATT and CDR2 SNEGSKA (reference sequence). CDR3 in DNA: TGCAGTGCTAACAGGGGGCTGGCCGGGGAGCTGTTTTTT. It yields the protein CSANRGLAGELFF.

This clonotype was detected ten times or more. The chain links TRBV7-2 to TRBJ2-1; D gene uncertain. V lost 4 bases to trimming and J lost 4 bases, with 8 bases between them. The CDR3 contains 13 residues. Germline lookup yields CDR1 SGHTA and CDR2 FQGNSA. The CDR3 DNA reads as TGTGCCAGCAGCTCGGGCGTTTACAATGAGCAGTTCTTC. Protein: CASSSGVYNEQFF.

The V call is TRBV6-1, the J call TRBJ2-1; 11 bases agree with TRBD1. CDR3 length: 14 residues. With V trimmed by 6 bases and J by 9 bases, 7 bases remained unmatched. Germline values: CDR1 MNHNS, CDR2 SASEGT. CDR3 residues: CASSGTGGGGEQFF. As DNA, the CDR3 is TGTGCCAGCAGCGGGACAGGGGGTGGGGGTGAGCAGTTCTTC.

The sample holds a few counts of this clonotype. The V gene is TRBV6-1, the J gene TRBJ2-7, with D uncertain. V lost 6 bases, J lost 7 bases, and 25 bases lay in between. The CDR3 extends over 16 amino acids. CDR1 is MNHNS and CDR2 is SASEGT in the germline V gene. The CDR3 spells CASRGTRHSPVWEQYF. CDR3 coding DNA: TGTGCCAGCAGGGGAACCCGACATAGCCCGGTATGGGAGCAGTACTTC.

This clonotype was seen only a few times. CDR3 loop: CASSPTERGNEQFF. CDR3 nucleotide sequence: TGTGCCAGCAGTCCGACTGAACGGGGCAATGAGCAGTTCTTC. The rearrangement links TRBV6-1 to TRBJ2-1; possibly TRBD2 for D (5 bases). The CDR3 covers 14 residues. Trimming removed 5 bases from V and 6 bases from J, with 14 bases in between. Per the germline V gene, CDR1 is MNHNS and CDR2 is SASEGT.

The gene calls are TRBV27 and TRBJ2-1; tentative D call: TRBD2 (6 bases). The CDR3 runs to 19 residues. Germline CDR1 and CDR2: MNHEY and SMNVEV (reference sequence). V was shortened by 4 bases and J by 2 bases, with 24 bases between the two germline ends. CDR3 bases: TGTGCCAGCAGTTCCTCGACCGTGGTGGTAGCGGACCCCTACAATGAGCAGTTCTTC. This translates into CASSSSTVVVADPYNEQFF.

This clonotype has more than one count but fewer than ten. This chain connects TRBV11-2 to TRBJ1-2; a weak D match, TRBD1 (6 bases). Per the germline V gene, CDR1 is SGHAT and CDR2 is FQNNGV. This CDR3 comprises 16 residues. With 3 bases removed from V and 4 bases from J, the gap between germline ends came to 18 bases. CDR3 in DNA: TGTGCCAGCAGCTTGGTCAGGGGCCCAAGCTCCTATGGCTACACCTTC. Its protein product is CASSLVRGPSSYGYTF. Full variable domain (rest looked up from reference TRBV11-2 and TRBJ1-2): EAGVAQSPRYKIIEKRQSVAFWCNPISGHATLYWYQQILGQGPKLLIQFQNNGVVDDSQLPKDRFSAERLKGVDSTLKIQPAKLEDSAVYLCASSLVRGPSSYGYTFGSGTRLTVV.

This clonotype turned up a few times. The chain has TRBV6-1 and TRBJ1-1, with D unclear. Trimming removed 10 bases at V and 7 bases at J, with 13 bases between. CDR3 length: 11 residues. The germline CDR1 and CDR2 sequences are MNHNS and SASEGT. The CDR3 DNA reads TGTGCCACCAGACGGCAGGTTGAAGCTTTCTTT. Translating it yields CATRRQVEAFF.

The V gene is TRBV10-3, the J gene TRBJ2-3; unclear D gene. Trimming took 7 bases from V and 0 from J, leaving 5 bases between them. Per germline, CDR1 ENHRY and CDR2 SYGVKD. The CDR3 has 12 residues. This CDR3 reads CAIKPSTDTQYF. The CDR3 DNA reads TGTGCCATCAAGCCTAGCACAGATACGCAGTATTTT.

This clonotype was seen repeatedly, ten times or more. V gene TRBV12-3 or TRBV12-4 combines with J gene TRBJ2-2; maybe TRBD1 (6 bases). CDR3 length: 16 residues. V shed 8 bases and J shed 4 bases, with 20 bases lying between them. The CDR3 DNA sequence: TGTGCCAGCCAGAACCCGAGGGGGACGGTCACCGGGGAGCTGTTTTTT. It yields the protein CASQNPRGTVTGELFF.

The chain carries TRBV20-1 and TRBJ1-1; D gene uncertain. V dropped 6 bases and J dropped 0 bases, with 5 bases sitting between them. The CDR3 contains 11 residues. Germline V gene lookup returns CDR1 DFQATT and CDR2 SNEGSKA (reference sequence). The CDR3 reads CSAEVNTEAFF. The CDR3 nucleotides read TGCAGTGCAGAAGTGAACACTGAAGCTTTCTTT.

This clonotype was observed a few times. The chain recombines TRBV20-1 with TRBJ2-1; 9 nucleotides agree with TRBD2. Germline V gene data show CDR1 as DFQATT and CDR2 as SNEGSKA (reference sequence). The junction had 12 bases not matched to a gene; V was cut back by 1 base and J by 5 bases. The CDR3 runs to 17 residues. This CDR3 reads CSARGLAVWPGDNEQFF. CDR3 DNA: TGCAGTGCTAGAGGACTAGCGGTTTGGCCTGGGGACAATGAGCAGTTCTTC.